These T cell receptor beta chains were read from a single sample in a study of control samples from healthy donors and cancer patients. TCRdb's table, derived via immunoSEQ multiplex PCR, lists solely in-frame clones and lacks some. The data show 95,000 to 130,000 clones, around 91% seen once. Specimen: PBMCs. The source is a woman aged 45-65 years with colorectal cancer. The conserved cysteine and the conserved F or W are not part of the CDR3 here.

ASSLAHHPGAKY TRBJ2-7 TRBV11-2
ASSKTGTWESYEQY TRBJ2-7 TRBV27
AISDLLAGEGEQY TRBJ2-7 TRBV10-3
ASSGALNTEAF TRBJ1-1 TRBV18
ASSGGTSNEQF TRBJ2-1 TRBV5-1
ASSLTHLGDEQF TRBJ2-1 TRBV19
ASSEARSEETQY TRBJ2-5 TRBV2
ASSPYNSPLH TRBJ1-6 TRBV11-2
ASSPQMGEQY TRBJ2-7 TRBV18
ASSGGIAKETQY TRBJ2-5 TRBV5-8
ASSLQGPYMNTEAF TRBJ1-1 TRBV18
ASSATGAQSTYTEAF TRBJ1-1 TRBV5-5
ASSQGDDRVWPQH TRBJ1-5 TRBV9
ASSKNLAGQGISDTQY TRBJ2-3 TRBV18
ASSLYPQGGLETQY TRBJ2-5 TRBV28
ASSPTGNYEQY TRBJ2-7 TRBV12-3/TRBV12-4
ASSLSGSLQPQH TRBJ1-5 TRBV28
ASSKGLPNEKLF TRBJ1-4 TRBV5-1
ASSLSPGDEQF TRBJ2-1 TRBV27
ASGVRQPQH TRBJ1-5 TRBV7-8
ATRQGGGTEAF TRBJ1-1 TRBV19
ASSELTSETQETQY TRBJ2-5 TRBV2
ASSPNNQPQH TRBJ1-5 TRBV7-9
ASSVDPRGPPQH TRBJ1-5 TRBV9
SVETGKDYGYT TRBJ1-2 TRBV29-1
ASRPTGGGSPLH TRBJ1-6 TRBV7-2
AIENRVGTYNEQF TRBJ2-1 TRBV28
ASSRQGIQETQY TRBJ2-5 TRBV5-1
ASSEELGGASYGYT TRBJ1-2 TRBV2
SFRLNEKLF TRBJ1-4 TRBV20-1
ASSKEGSSGNTIY TRBJ1-3 TRBV21-1
ASSFNGRFSDTQY TRBJ2-3 TRBV27
ASSLGAAANYGYT TRBJ1-2 TRBV5-1
ASSTQGTVREKLF TRBJ1-4 TRBV28
ASSLSGQGFTEAF TRBJ1-1 TRBV5-5
ASSLGLAVFYNEQF TRBJ2-1 TRBV28
ASSFRVWGQSTEAF TRBJ1-1 TRBV27
AIRKGQGRANEQF TRBJ2-1 TRBV10-3
ASSWRGDGNQPQH TRBJ1-5 TRBV5-1
ASSQAQNTEAF TRBJ1-1 TRBV3-1/TRBV3-2
SASFAGGTEAF TRBJ1-1 TRBV20-1
ATSEESLMAGGLLHKETQY TRBJ2-5 TRBV24-1
ASSFDVWGKEAF TRBJ1-1 TRBV5-1
AIRGVIATDTQY TRBJ2-3 TRBV10-3
ASSPGQGLYEQY TRBJ2-7 TRBV18
ASSPSESQRLNEQF TRBJ2-1 TRBV18
ASNSRTARGNQPQH TRBJ1-5 TRBV5-8
ATSRDQKFGRANNEQF TRBJ2-1 TRBV15
ASKPQGDTQY TRBJ2-3 TRBV2
ASSLGDPGANTQY TRBJ2-3 TRBV27
ASSYMSVWEDGYT TRBJ1-2 TRBV19
ASSSGVGETQY TRBJ2-5 TRBV6-5
ASSPLGGTTDTQY TRBJ2-3 TRBV2
ASSPDSGSSYEQY TRBJ2-7 TRBV18
ASSAGRGSLYEQY TRBJ2-7 TRBV2
ASSDGSRNQPQH TRBJ1-5 TRBV2
ASSSPYEQF TRBJ2-1 TRBV7-9
ASSNQNRVSGNTIY TRBJ1-3 TRBV7-9
SAKNSRGTDTQY TRBJ2-3 TRBV29-1